Sequencing of this T cell receptor (beta chain) was carried out in a study of blood T cell repertoires in COVID-19. The protocol was immunoSEQ multiplex PCR, while the TCRdb copy is restricted to in-frame clones and leaves out a portion. Among roughly 53,000 clones listed, around 83% were seen once. This CDR3 contains 14 residues. V was cut by 4 bases and J by 3 bases, with 9 bases left in between. Germline CDR1 reads MDHEN; CDR2 reads SYDVKM. The genes are TRBV28 and TRBJ1-4; D is ambiguous. Source material: peripheral blood. The receptor was derived from a man aged 35-49 years with active COVID-19. CDR3 loop: CASSSPPANEKLFF. CDR3 in DNA: TGTGCCAGCAGTTCCCCTCCCGCTAATGAAAAACTGTTTTTT. The full variable domain, with the rest looked up from reference TRBV28 and TRBJ1-4, is DVKVTQSSRYLVKRTGEKVFLECVQDMDHENMFWYRQDPGLGLRLIYFSYDVKMKEKGDIPEGYSVSREKKERFSLILESASTNQTSMYLCASSSPPANEKLFFGSGTQLSVL.